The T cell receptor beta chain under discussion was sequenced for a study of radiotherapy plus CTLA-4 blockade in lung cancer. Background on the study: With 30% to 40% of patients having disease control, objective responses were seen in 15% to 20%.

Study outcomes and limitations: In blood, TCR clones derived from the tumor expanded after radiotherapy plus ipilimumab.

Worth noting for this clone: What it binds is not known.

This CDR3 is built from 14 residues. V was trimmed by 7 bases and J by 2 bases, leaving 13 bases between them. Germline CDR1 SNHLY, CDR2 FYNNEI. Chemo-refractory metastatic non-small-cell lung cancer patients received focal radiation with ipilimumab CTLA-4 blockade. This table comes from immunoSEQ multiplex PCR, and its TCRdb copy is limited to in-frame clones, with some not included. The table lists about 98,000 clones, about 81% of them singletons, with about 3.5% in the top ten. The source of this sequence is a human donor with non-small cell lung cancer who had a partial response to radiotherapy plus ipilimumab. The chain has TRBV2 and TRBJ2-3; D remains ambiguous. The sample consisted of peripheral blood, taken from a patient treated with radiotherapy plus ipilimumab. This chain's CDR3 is CASKVKRNTDTQYF. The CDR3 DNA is TGTGCCAGCAAGGTCAAGCGCAACACAGATACGCAGTATTTT.